The present T cell receptor (beta chain) was sequenced within a study of CD8 T cells in Susac syndrome. An input of about 0.45 to 1 ug of RNA was subjected to reverse transcription using random hexamers. MiXCR was run by TCRdb on the immunoSEQ multiplex PCR reads, yielding one entry per CDR3 protein. The table lists about 71,000 distinct CDR3 sequences, nearly 96% of them singletons, with 0.085% to 0.14% in the top ten. V was pared by 1 base and J by 2 bases, with 17 bases between. CDR1 and CDR2 from the germline V gene are MNHEY and SVGAGI. The CDR3 extends over 17 amino acids. The sequence was collected from a human donor with multiple sclerosis. The chain employs TRBV6-5 and TRBJ2-5; D could derive from TRBD1 or TRBD2 (6 bases each). The sequenced material came from CD4+ T cells from PBMCs. Here the CDR3 DNA reads TGTGCCAGCAGTTACTGGGGGGCACAGGCCCAACAAGAGACCCAGTACTTC. It specifies CASSYWGAQAQQETQYF.